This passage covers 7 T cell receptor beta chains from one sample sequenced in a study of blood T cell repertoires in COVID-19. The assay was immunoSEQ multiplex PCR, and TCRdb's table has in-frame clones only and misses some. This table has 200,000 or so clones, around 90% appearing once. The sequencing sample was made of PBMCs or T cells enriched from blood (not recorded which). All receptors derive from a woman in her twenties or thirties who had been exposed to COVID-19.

CDR3 sequence: CASSLDLTSGRDEQYF. The CDR3 region has the DNA TGTGCCAGCAGCTTGGATCTAACTAGCGGGAGGGACGAGCAGTACTTC. The chain joins TRBV5-4 to TRBJ2-7; 13 nucleotides match TRBD2. The CDR3 has 16 amino acids. V shed 0 bases and J 5 bases; nucleotides not matched to a gene: 5. CDR1 is SGHNT and CDR2 is YYREEE in the germline V gene (reference sequence).

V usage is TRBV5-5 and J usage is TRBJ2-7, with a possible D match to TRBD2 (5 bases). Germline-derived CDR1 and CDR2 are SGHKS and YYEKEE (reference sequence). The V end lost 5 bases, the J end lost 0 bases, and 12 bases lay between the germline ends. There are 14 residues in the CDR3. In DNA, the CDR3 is TGTGCCAGCAGGCCGAGCGGAAACTCCTACGAGCAGTACTTC. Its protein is CASRPSGNSYEQYF.

CDR3 DNA: TGTGCCAGCAGCCCACGCATCGGGACAGGGTCCCACGAGCAGTACTTC. Encoded protein: CASSPRIGTGSHEQYF. The chain links TRBV3-1 (or the pseudogene TRBV3-2) to TRBJ2-7, with 9 bases that match TRBD1. Germline V gene data show CDR1 as LGHDT and CDR2 as YNNKEL (reference sequence). V gave up 4 bases and J gave up 5 bases; unmatched junction bases: 12. The CDR3 consists of 16 residues.

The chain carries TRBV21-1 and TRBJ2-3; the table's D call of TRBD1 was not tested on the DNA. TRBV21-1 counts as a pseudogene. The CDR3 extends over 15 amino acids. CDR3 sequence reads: CASSKVGTGGDTQYF. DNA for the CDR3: TGTGCCAGCAGCAAAGTAGGGACAGGGGGAGATACGCAGTATTTT.

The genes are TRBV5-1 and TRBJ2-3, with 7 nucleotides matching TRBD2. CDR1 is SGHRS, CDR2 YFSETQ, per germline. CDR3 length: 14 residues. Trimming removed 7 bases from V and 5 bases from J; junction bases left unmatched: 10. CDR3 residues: CASRERENKDTQYF. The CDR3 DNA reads TGCGCCAGCCGCGAGCGGGAAAATAAAGATACGCAGTATTTT.

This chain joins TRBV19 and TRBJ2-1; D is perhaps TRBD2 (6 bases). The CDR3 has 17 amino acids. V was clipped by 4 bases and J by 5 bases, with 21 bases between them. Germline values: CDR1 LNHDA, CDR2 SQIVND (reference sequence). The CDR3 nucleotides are TGTGCCAGTAGTAAACACCCTTTAGCGGAAAAACACAATGAGCAGTTCTTC. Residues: CASSKHPLAEKHNEQFF. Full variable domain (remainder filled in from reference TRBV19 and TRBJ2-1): DGGITQSPKYLFRKEGQNVTLSCEQNLNHDAMYWYRQDPGQGLRLIYYSQIVNDFQKGDIAEGYSVSREKKESFPLTVTSAQKNPTAFYLCASSKHPLAEKHNEQFFGPGTRLTVL.

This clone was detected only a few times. In DNA form, the CDR3 reads TGTGCCAGTAGAGTAGGGGTAAACACTGAAGCTTTCTTT. Translation gives CASRVGVNTEAFF. The chain has TRBV19 and TRBJ1-1; possible D gene TRBD1, 5 bases. Germline V lookup: CDR1 LNHDA, CDR2 SQIVND (reference sequence). The CDR3 is made up of 13 amino acids. With 6 bases removed from V and 2 bases from J, the gap between germline ends came to 10 bases.